The 8 T cell receptor beta chains below were found in one sample sequenced in a study of T cell responses to AZD1222 COVID-19 vaccine. Some clones are missing from TCRdb's copy, which holds only in-frame ones; the method was immunoSEQ multiplex PCR. This table has 150,000 to 200,000 clones, 90% to 95% appearing once. The material was peripheral blood, obtained on day 0 of AZD1222 vaccination. The receptors derive from an adult in good health.

This chain connects TRBV6-5 to TRBJ2-2; the D is unclear. CDR1 and CDR2 (germline): MNHEY, SVGAGI. The length of the CDR3 is 14 residues. V lost 7 bases and J lost 6, with 15 bases in between. CDR3 in DNA: TGTGCCAGCACTCTCACGGGTCCGTCCGGGGAGCTGTTTTTT. Translated: CASTLTGPSGELFF.

The genes are TRBV28 and TRBJ1-1; 7 nucleotides align to TRBD1. V gave up 6 bases and J gave up 2 bases; unmatched junction bases: 6. Germline V lookup: CDR1 MDHEN, CDR2 SYDVKM. The CDR3 covers 14 residues. The CDR3 DNA sequence: TGTGCCAGCAGACCCGACAGGGAAAACACTGAAGCTTTCTTT. Its translation: CASRPDRENTEAFF.

CDR3 DNA: TGTGCCAGCAGTTACCGAGTGACAGACGAGGAGTGTAATTCACCCCTCCACTTT. It is translated as CASSYRVTDEECNSPLHF. The V call is TRBV6-7, the J call TRBJ1-6, with D perhaps matching TRBD1 (5 bases). TRBV6-7 is filed as an ORF, its function uncertain. V was pared by 2 bases and J by 6 bases, with 20 bases between. This CDR3 has 18 residues.

The chain is built from TRBV27 and TRBJ1-5; D remains ambiguous. The CDR3 consists of 14 residues. Germline lookup yields CDR1 MNHEY and CDR2 SMNVEV (reference sequence). Trimming cost V 4 bases and J 6 bases, with 13 bases left between them. CDR3 in amino acids: CASSSVGWGQPQHF. The CDR3 bases are TGTGCCAGCAGTTCGGTGGGGTGGGGTCAGCCCCAGCATTTT.

This chain joins TRBV6-4 and TRBJ1-5; no definite D call. V lost 8 bases and J lost 6, with 17 bases in between. The V gene's germline CDR1 is MRHNA and CDR2 SNTAGT. The CDR3 runs 14 residues. CDR3 coding DNA: TGTGCCAGCCCAAGTAGTGGGCTAGGTCAGCCCCAGCATTTT. It codes for CASPSSGLGQPQHF.

The V and J genes are TRBV19 and TRBJ2-3, with 12 positions matching TRBD2. The germline CDR1 and CDR2 sequences are LNHDA and SQIVND (reference sequence). This CDR3 is 14 amino acids long. J lost 4 bases, V lost 10 bases, and 6 bases had no gene match. CDR3 sequence: CATRLAGVPDTQYF. The CDR3 coding sequence is TGTGCCACTCGACTAGCGGGAGTCCCAGATACGCAGTATTTT.

The V gene is TRBV28, the J gene TRBJ1-1, with TRBD1 matching 7 bases. With 4 bases clipped from V and 7 bases from J, the junction kept 0 bases outside the gene matches. This CDR3 region has 11 residues. Germline V gene sequence: CDR1 MDHEN, CDR2 SYDVKM. The CDR3, as DNA: TGTGCCAGCAGTTGGGACAGTGAAGCTTTCTTT. Amino acids: CASSWDSEAFF. Drawing the rest from reference TRBV28 and TRBJ1-1, the complete variable domain is DVKVTQSSRYLVKRTGEKVFLECVQDMDHENMFWYRQDPGLGLRLIYFSYDVKMKEKGDIPEGYSVSREKKERFSLILESASTNQTSMYLCASSWDSEAFFGQGTRLTVV.

The rearrangement links TRBV4-1 to TRBJ2-7; D may match TRBD1 or TRBD2 (6 bases each). This CDR3 is built from 15 residues. CDR1 is MGHRA and CDR2 is YSYEKL in the germline V gene. V was clipped by 1 base and J by 1 base, with 11 bases between them. DNA of the CDR3: TGCGCCAGCAGCCAAGTTGGGGGGCTGTCCTACGAGCAGTACTTC. This codes for CASSQVGGLSYEQYF.